Listed here are 30 T cell receptor beta chains from one sample, sequenced in a study of PD-1 blockade in classical Hodgkin lymphoma (dated by TCRdb to about 2020). The library was made by the immunoSEQ multiplex PCR assay. TCRdb holds this immuneACCESS table with in-frame rearrangements only. Some clones are missing; in checked studies, unresolved V genes explain under half, and the rest has no known cause. The sample table shows tens of thousands of clones, and 89% are seen once. The ten largest make up 0.25% of the sample. This sample's time point label indicates: newly diagnosed, previously untreated cHL patient sample. Using a Miltenyi CD4+ T cell isolation kit, CD4+ T cells were purified from thawed PBMCs through magnetic negative selection. The specimen was CD4+ T cells from blood. All receptors derive from a human donor with classical Hodgkin lymphoma.

V gene TRBV5-1 combines with J gene TRBJ1-4; maybe TRBD1 (6 bases). From germline, CDR1 is SGHRS and CDR2 YFSETQ. Trimming pared 0 bases from V and 8 bases from J, leaving 8 bases between. There are 13 residues in the CDR3. This chain's CDR3 is CASSLDREEKLFF. The CDR3 DNA reads TGCGCCAGCAGCTTGGACAGGGAGGAAAAACTGTTTTTT.

The chain couples TRBV7-2 to TRBJ1-1; D gene ambiguous. The CDR3 has 18 residues. The V gene's germline CDR1 is SGHTA and CDR2 FQGNSA. V was pared by 5 bases and J by 0 bases, with 22 bases between. The DNA for the CDR3 is TGTGCCAGCAGCCACCCGAGGTTGTCTTCCCATTTGAACACTGAAGCTTTCTTT. Protein: CASSHPRLSSHLNTEAFF.

The CDR3 bases are TGTGCCATCAGTGAGACGGGCGGGGGAGGTGATGAGCAGTTCTTC. It codes for CAISETGGGGDEQFF. The chain uses TRBV10-3 and TRBJ2-1, with 7 positions matching TRBD2. Germline loops: CDR1 ENHRY, CDR2 SYGVKD. The length of the CDR3 is 15 residues. Trimming at V came to 2 bases and at J to 8 bases, leaving 9 bases not matched to a gene.

The rearrangement links TRBV19 to TRBJ1-5; unclear D gene. The CDR3 length is 15 residues. V gave up 10 bases and J gave up 0 bases, with 16 bases separating them. From germline, CDR1 is LNHDA and CDR2 SQIVND (reference sequence). The CDR3 spells CATQVSSRSNQPQHF. The CDR3 coding sequence is TGTGCCACCCAAGTCTCCTCCCGTAGCAATCAGCCCCAGCATTTT.

The chain links TRBV30 to TRBJ2-5; tentatively, D is TRBD1 (7 bases). The V gene lost 3 bases and the J gene lost 6 bases, with 11 bases spanning the gap. From germline, CDR1 is GTSNPN and CDR2 SVGIG (reference sequence). The CDR3 totals 12 residues. Written as DNA, the CDR3 is TGTGCCTGGAGCCCAGGGGGGAAGACCCAGTACTTC. This sequence encodes CAWSPGGKTQYF.

This chain joins TRBV2 and TRBJ2-7; TRBD2 matches 8 bases. Germline values: CDR1 SNHLY, CDR2 FYNNEI. The CDR3 totals 15 residues. Unmatched junction bases numbered 6, after V lost 4 bases and J lost 1 base. Here the CDR3 DNA reads TGTGCCAGCAGTGCACTCCTAGCGGGTTCCTACGAGCAGTACTTC. Translated: CASSALLAGSYEQYF.

This clone has more than one count but fewer than ten. The J gene is TRBJ1-1, the V gene TRBV7-9; 8 bases are a match to TRBD1. Germline-derived CDR1 and CDR2 are SEHNR and FQNEAQ (reference sequence). The CDR3 consists of 15 residues. The V segment lost 5 bases and the J segment 1 base; nucleotides outside the gene matches: 6. The DNA of the CDR3 is TGTGCCAGCAGCGACAGGGGACAGTGGAACACTGAAGCTTTCTTT. Translated: CASSDRGQWNTEAFF. Drawing the rest from reference TRBV7-9 and TRBJ1-1, the complete variable domain is DTGVSQNPRHKITKRGQNVTFRCDPISEHNRLYWYRQTLGQGPEFLTYFQNEAQLEKSRLLSDRFSAERPKGSFSTLEIQRTEQGDSAMYLCASSDRGQWNTEAFFGQGTRLTVV.

This chain connects TRBV5-6 to TRBJ1-6; TRBD1 matches 11 bases. Trimming cost V 4 bases and J 8 bases; bases outside gene matches: 8. From germline, CDR1 is SGHDT and CDR2 YYEEEE. This CDR3 spans 16 amino acids. CDR3 nucleotides: TGTGCCAGCAGCCTGGACAGGGGGCAACGAGATTCACCCCTCCACTTT. Protein sequence: CASSLDRGQRDSPLHF.

The chain joins TRBV28 to TRBJ1-1, with 7 bases lining up with TRBD1. Germline CDR1 MDHEN, CDR2 SYDVKM. V gave up 6 bases and J gave up 3 bases; unmatched junction bases: 4. The CDR3 covers 13 residues. CDR3: CASSSDRDTEAFF. DNA for the CDR3: TGTGCCAGCAGCTCCGACAGGGACACTGAAGCTTTCTTT.

This chain joins TRBV19 and TRBJ1-5, with TRBD1 as a possible D gene (6 bases). Looked up from germline, CDR1 is LNHDA and CDR2 is SQIVND (reference sequence). The V end was cut by 10 bases, the J end by 4 bases, with 17 bases between. The CDR3 length is 14 residues. The chain's CDR3 is CATSLGGPNQPQHF. The CDR3 DNA reads as TGTGCCACCTCTTTGGGGGGCCCTAATCAGCCCCAGCATTTT.

The rearrangement uses TRBV19 and TRBJ1-2; D possibly corresponds to TRBD1 (6 bases). Looked up from germline, CDR1 is LNHDA and CDR2 is SQIVND (reference sequence). The CDR3 consists of 15 residues. V was trimmed by 10 bases and J by 4 bases, leaving 22 bases between them. The CDR3: CATGDGGETGYGYTF. In nucleotides, the CDR3 is TGTGCCACCGGCGACGGGGGAGAGACAGGCTATGGCTACACCTTC. Full variable domain (remainder filled in from reference TRBV19 and TRBJ1-2): DGGITQSPKYLFRKEGQNVTLSCEQNLNHDAMYWYRQDPGQGLRLIYYSQIVNDFQKGDIAEGYSVSREKKESFPLTVTSAQKNPTAFYLCATGDGGETGYGYTFGSGTRLTVV.

The chain carries TRBV4-2 and TRBJ2-1; D may be TRBD1 or TRBD2 (6 bases each). This CDR3 region has 16 residues. V dropped 0 bases and J dropped 5 bases, with 14 bases sitting between them. Germline loops: CDR1 LGHNA, CDR2 YNFKEQ. The CDR3 DNA reads as TGTGCCAGCAGCCAAGATTGGAGGGGGTTGGACAATGAGCAGTTCTTC. Translation gives CASSQDWRGLDNEQFF.

This clone has a single count. CDR3 DNA: TGTGCCAGCAGCTTGATCGGTAACATTCAGTACTTC. Residues: CASSLIGNIQYF. The rearrangement uses TRBV5-8 and TRBJ2-4; D unresolved. The CDR3 totals 12 residues. V was pared by 1 base and J by 7 bases, with 6 bases between. Germline lookup yields CDR1 SGHTS and CDR2 YDEGEE. The complete variable domain, with remaining parts taken from reference TRBV5-8 and TRBJ2-4, reads EAGVTQSPTHLIKTRGQQATLRCSPISGHTSVYWYQQALGLGLQFLLWYDEGEERNRGNFPPRFSGRQFPNYSSELNVNALELEDSALYLCASSLIGNIQYFGAGTRLSVL.

The rearrangement links TRBV29-1 to TRBJ2-1, with 7 bases lining up with TRBD1. Germline assignment: CDR1 SQVTM and CDR2 ANQGSEA. The CDR3 length is 13 residues. Trimming removed 4 bases from V and 8 bases from J; junction bases left unmatched: 8. CDR3 loop: CSVGAGGVYEQFF. The CDR3 bases are TGCAGCGTTGGGGCAGGGGGTGTCTATGAGCAGTTCTTC.

This chain connects TRBV7-8 to TRBJ2-7; 8 bases map to TRBD1. V lost 4 bases, J lost 6 bases, and 8 bases stayed unmatched. This CDR3 comprises 14 residues. CDR1 is SGHVS and CDR2 is FQNEAQ in the germline V gene. CDR3 DNA sequence: TGTGCCAGCAGCTCCAGGGGGCCCCTTGGCGAGCAGTACTTC. This codes for CASSSRGPLGEQYF.

This chain connects TRBV30 to TRBJ1-1; D may be TRBD1 (5 bases). Trimming shortened V by 1 base and J by 1 base, and 13 bases separated the two germline ends. Looked up from germline, CDR1 is GTSNPN and CDR2 is SVGIG (reference sequence). The CDR3 is 15 amino acids. The DNA of the CDR3 is TGTGCCTGGAGTGAACAGGCCGAGAGGAACACTGAAGCTTTCTTT. Translating it yields CAWSEQAERNTEAFF.

The V and J genes are TRBV4-2 and TRBJ2-1; no reliable D call. With 0 bases removed from V and 7 bases from J, the gap between germline ends came to 4 bases. CDR3 length: 12 residues. Germline V lookup: CDR1 LGHNA, CDR2 YNFKEQ. CDR3 sequence reads: CASSQDWNEQFF. The DNA of the CDR3 is TGTGCCAGCAGCCAAGATTGGAATGAGCAGTTCTTC.

The V and J genes are TRBV9 and TRBJ2-5; D gene unclear. V lost 0 bases, J lost 7 bases, and 16 bases lay in between. There are 15 residues in the CDR3. Germline CDR1 and CDR2: SGDLS and YYNGEE. In nucleotides, the CDR3 is TGTGCCAGCAGCGTAGGAGACGTCCAAAAAGGGACCCAGTACTTC. It codes for CASSVGDVQKGTQYF.

The chain carries TRBV2 and TRBJ1-4; 9 bases match TRBD1. The CDR3 loop spans 16 amino acids. Per the germline V gene, CDR1 is SNHLY and CDR2 is FYNNEI. With 4 bases clipped from V and 3 bases from J, the junction kept 6 bases outside the gene matches. The DNA of the CDR3 is TGTGCCAGCAGTGGGGGACAGGGTGGACCTAATGAAAAACTGTTTTTT. Translated, it gives CASSGGQGGPNEKLFF.

This clone showed up just a few times. The chain joins TRBV5-1 to TRBJ1-6, with a tentative D call TRBD1 (5 bases). Per germline, CDR1 SGHRS and CDR2 YFSETQ. The ends were cut back, 0 bases at V and 9 bases at J, with 13 bases in the middle. CDR3 length: 15 amino acids. CDR3 DNA sequence: TGCGCCAGCAGCTTGGCCGGGGGAGAGAGTTCACCCCTCCACTTT. Translating gives CASSLAGGESSPLHF.

This clone was counted a single time. The chain links TRBV6-5 to TRBJ1-3; D is undetermined. This CDR3 comprises 15 residues. V was cut by 4 bases and J by 0 bases, with 10 bases left in between. Germline V lookup: CDR1 MNHEY, CDR2 SVGAGI. The CDR3 nucleotides read TGTGCCAGCAGTTCCGGGCCAGCCTCTGGAAACACCATATATTTT. This translates into CASSSGPASGNTIYF.

Only a few counts were recorded for this clone. The chain carries TRBV6-6 and TRBJ1-2; 9 nucleotides line up with TRBD1. V lost 6 bases and J lost 12; bases outside the gene matches: 5. Germline loops: CDR1 MNHNY, CDR2 SVGAGI (reference sequence). CDR3 length: 11 amino acids. The CDR3 sequence is CASRRTGEHTF. DNA of the CDR3: TGTGCCAGCAGAAGGACAGGGGAGCACACCTTC.

This clone was observed a single time. This sequence joins TRBV20-1 and TRBJ2-7; D call uncertain. CDR3 size: 11 residues. The V and J ends lost 3 bases and 3 bases respectively, with 6 bases between them. From germline, CDR1 is DFQATT and CDR2 SNEGSKA (reference sequence). CDR3 amino acids: CSARSVYEQYF. In DNA, the CDR3 is TGCAGTGCTAGGTCGGTCTACGAGCAGTACTTC.

This clone was recorded once. V usage is TRBV5-5 and J usage is TRBJ1-2, with 10 bases matching TRBD1. This CDR3 is 13 amino acids long. Trimming at V came to 3 bases and at J to 6 bases, leaving 2 bases not matched to a gene. The V gene's germline CDR1 is SGHKS and CDR2 YYEKEE (reference sequence). CDR3 region: CASSSGTGDGYTF. In DNA, the CDR3 is TGTGCCAGCAGCTCCGGGACAGGGGATGGCTACACCTTC.

The chain joins TRBV27 to TRBJ2-5; D is unclear. The ends were cut back, 4 bases at V and 1 base at J, with 10 bases in the middle. The CDR3 spans 14 residues. The germline V gene encodes CDR1 MNHEY and CDR2 SMNVEV (reference sequence). CDR3 sequence (DNA): TGTGCCAGCAGTTCGGCCGGGTCCCAAGAGACCCAGTACTTC. Its translation: CASSSAGSQETQYF.

The chain carries TRBV5-8 and TRBJ2-1, with D possibly matching TRBD1 (5 bases). The germline CDR1 and CDR2 sequences are SGHTS and YDEGEE. The CDR3 runs 12 residues. The V gene lost 5 bases and the J gene lost 10 bases, with 13 bases spanning the gap. CDR3 coding DNA: TGTGCCAGCAGATGGGCTCAGGGAGAGCAGTTCTTC. It translates to CASRWAQGEQFF.

The chain links TRBV7-9 to TRBJ1-1; D ambiguous. Per the germline V gene, CDR1 is SEHNR and CDR2 is FQNEAQ (reference sequence). The CDR3 totals 13 residues. With 4 bases removed from V and 5 bases from J, the gap between germline ends came to 11 bases. CDR3 sequence reads: CASSSSGGTEAFF. The CDR3 DNA sequence: TGTGCCAGCAGCTCCTCAGGAGGAACTGAAGCTTTCTTT.

This rearrangement joins TRBV4-2 to TRBJ1-2; D is undetermined. The CDR3 consists of 15 residues. V gave up 0 bases and J gave up 0 bases, with 8 bases separating them. CDR1 is LGHNA, CDR2 YNFKEQ, per germline. Here the CDR3 DNA reads TGTGCCAGCAGCCAAGATATGTGGTCTAACTATGGCTACACCTTC. Translated, it gives CASSQDMWSNYGYTF.

The chain employs TRBV28 and TRBJ1-1, with D uncertain. Germline loops: CDR1 MDHEN, CDR2 SYDVKM. The CDR3 sequence is 14 residues long. Trimming removed 4 bases from V and 3 bases from J, with 12 bases in between. DNA for the CDR3: TGTGCCAGCAGTTCCCCTGGATTAGACACTGAAGCTTTCTTT. Translation: CASSSPGLDTEAFF. The full variable domain, rest sourced from reference TRBV28 and TRBJ1-1, is DVKVTQSSRYLVKRTGEKVFLECVQDMDHENMFWYRQDPGLGLRLIYFSYDVKMKEKGDIPEGYSVSREKKERFSLILESASTNQTSMYLCASSSPGLDTEAFFGQGTRLTVV.

This clone was found once. The V and J genes are TRBV21-1 and TRBJ1-2; no check of the table's D call, TRBD1, against the DNA was made. TRBV21-1 is annotated as a pseudogene. The CDR3 has 13 residues. The CDR3 loop reads CASIPRGVCGYTF. CDR3 nucleotide sequence: TGTGCCAGCATCCCCAGGGGGGTATGCGGCTACACCTTC.